This TCR beta chain was sequenced in a study of cytomegalovirus exposure and HLA in healthy donors. General observations from the study: The study put 150 to 200 TCR beta chains on its list as cytomegalovirus-associated.

Assay used: immunoSEQ multiplex PCR; TCRdb lists only in-frame clones, some missing. The repertoire consists of over 200,000 clones, with 80% to 90% occurring once and the leading ten covering 1.5% to 2%. Germline V gene sequence: CDR1 SGHRS, CDR2 YFSETQ. Trimming took 3 bases from V and 0 from J, leaving 9 bases between them. The CDR3 runs 15 residues. In the case of this clone: Its antigen is as yet unknown.

The chain couples TRBV5-1 to TRBJ2-2; a weak D match, TRBD1 (6 bases). The TCR comes from a woman aged 18-29 years in good health and CMV-seropositive. The sequencing input was PBMCs. The CDR3 reads CASSYGQPNTGELFF. DNA of the CDR3: TGCGCCAGCAGCTATGGACAGCCGAACACCGGGGAGCTGTTTTTT.